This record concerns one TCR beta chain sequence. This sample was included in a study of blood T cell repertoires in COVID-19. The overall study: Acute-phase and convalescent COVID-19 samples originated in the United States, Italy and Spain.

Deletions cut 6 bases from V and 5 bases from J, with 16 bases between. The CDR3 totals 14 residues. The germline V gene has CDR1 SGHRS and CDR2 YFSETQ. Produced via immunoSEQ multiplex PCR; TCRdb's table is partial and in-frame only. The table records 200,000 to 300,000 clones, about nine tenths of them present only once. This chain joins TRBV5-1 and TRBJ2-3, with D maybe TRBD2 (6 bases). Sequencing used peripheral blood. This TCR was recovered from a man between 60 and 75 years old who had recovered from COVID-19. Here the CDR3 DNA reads TGCGCCAGCAAAGACTCGGGGACTCAAGATACGCAGTATTTT. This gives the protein CASKDSGTQDTQYF.